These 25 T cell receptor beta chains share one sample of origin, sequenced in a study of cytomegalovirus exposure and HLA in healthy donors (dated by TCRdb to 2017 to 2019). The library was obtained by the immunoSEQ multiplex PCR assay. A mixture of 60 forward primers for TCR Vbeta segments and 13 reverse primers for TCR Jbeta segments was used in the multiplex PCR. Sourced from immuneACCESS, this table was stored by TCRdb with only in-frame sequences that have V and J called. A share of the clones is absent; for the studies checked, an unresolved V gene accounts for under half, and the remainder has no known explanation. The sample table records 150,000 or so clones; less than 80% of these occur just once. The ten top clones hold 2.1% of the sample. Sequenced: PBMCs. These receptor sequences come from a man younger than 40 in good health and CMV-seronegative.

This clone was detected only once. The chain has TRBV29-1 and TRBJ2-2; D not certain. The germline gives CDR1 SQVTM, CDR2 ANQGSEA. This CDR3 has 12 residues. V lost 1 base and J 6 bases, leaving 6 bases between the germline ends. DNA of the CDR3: TGCAGCGTTGAAGGGCTTGCCGGGGAGCTGTTTTTT. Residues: CSVEGLAGELFF.

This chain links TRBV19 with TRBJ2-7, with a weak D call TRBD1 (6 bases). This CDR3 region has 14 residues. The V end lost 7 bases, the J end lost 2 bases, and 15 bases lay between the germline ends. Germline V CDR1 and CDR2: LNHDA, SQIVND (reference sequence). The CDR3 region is CASTAGAGAYEQYF. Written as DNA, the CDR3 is TGTGCCAGTACAGCCGGGGCAGGGGCCTACGAGCAGTACTTC.

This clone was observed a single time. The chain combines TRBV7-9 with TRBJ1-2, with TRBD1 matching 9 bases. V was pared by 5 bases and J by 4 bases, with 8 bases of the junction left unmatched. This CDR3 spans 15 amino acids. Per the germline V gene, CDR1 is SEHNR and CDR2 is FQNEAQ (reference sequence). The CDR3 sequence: CASSEQGALAYGYTF. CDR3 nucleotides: TGTGCCAGCAGCGAACAGGGGGCGCTTGCCTATGGCTACACCTTC.

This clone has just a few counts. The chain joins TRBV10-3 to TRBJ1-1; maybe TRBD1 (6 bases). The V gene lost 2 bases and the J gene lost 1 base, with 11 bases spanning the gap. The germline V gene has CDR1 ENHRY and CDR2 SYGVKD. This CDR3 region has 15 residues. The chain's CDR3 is CAISEAGDPNTEAFF. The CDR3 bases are TGTGCCATCAGTGAGGCAGGGGACCCGAACACTGAAGCTTTCTTT.

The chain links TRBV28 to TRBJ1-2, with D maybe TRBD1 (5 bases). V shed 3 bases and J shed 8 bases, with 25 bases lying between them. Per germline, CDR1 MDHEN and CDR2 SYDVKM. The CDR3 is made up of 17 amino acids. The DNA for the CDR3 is TGTGCCAGCAGTTTTCTCTTAGTCGGGACTCAGGGCGGGGGCTACACCTTC. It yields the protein CASSFLLVGTQGGGYTF.

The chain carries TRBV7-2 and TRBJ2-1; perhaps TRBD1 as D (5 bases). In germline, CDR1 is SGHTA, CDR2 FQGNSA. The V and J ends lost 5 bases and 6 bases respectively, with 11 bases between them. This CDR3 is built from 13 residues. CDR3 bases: TGTGCCAGCAGCCTGGGGCTTACCAATGAGCAGTTCTTC. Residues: CASSLGLTNEQFF.

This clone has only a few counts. The CDR3 DNA sequence: TGTGCCAGCAGCACCTACGGACTAGCGGGGGGCCGCGTCAAGCTGTTTTTT. Protein product: CASSTYGLAGGRVKLFF. The rearrangement uses TRBV11-2 and TRBJ2-2, with TRBD2 matching over 14 bases. J was trimmed by 12 bases and V by 5 bases; bases with no gene match: 14. Germline loops: CDR1 SGHAT, CDR2 FQNNGV. CDR3 length equals 17 residues. The whole variable domain, remainder taken from reference TRBV11-2 and TRBJ2-2, is EAGVAQSPRYKIIEKRQSVAFWCNPISGHATLYWYQQILGQGPKLLIQFQNNGVVDDSQLPKDRFSAERLKGVDSTLKIQPAKLEDSAVYLCASSTYGLAGGRVKLFFGEGSRLTVL.

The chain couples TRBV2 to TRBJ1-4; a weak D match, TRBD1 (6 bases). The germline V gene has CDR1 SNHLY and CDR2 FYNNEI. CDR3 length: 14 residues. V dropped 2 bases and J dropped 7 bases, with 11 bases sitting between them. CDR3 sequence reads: CASSERGIGEKLFF. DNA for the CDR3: TGTGCCAGCAGTGAAAGGGGGATAGGTGAAAAACTGTTTTTT.

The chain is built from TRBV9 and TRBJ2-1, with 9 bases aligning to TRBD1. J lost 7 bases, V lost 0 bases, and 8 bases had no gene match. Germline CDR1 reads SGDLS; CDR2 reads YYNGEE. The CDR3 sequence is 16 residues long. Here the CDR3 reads CASSVVSGQGGNEQFF. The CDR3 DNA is TGTGCCAGCAGCGTAGTATCGGGACAGGGTGGGAATGAGCAGTTCTTC. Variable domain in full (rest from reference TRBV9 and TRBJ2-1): DSGVTQTPKHLITATGQRVTLRCSPRSGDLSVYWYQQSLDQGLQFLIQYYNGEERAKGNILERFSAQQFPDLHSELNLSSLELGDSALYFCASSVVSGQGGNEQFFGPGTRLTVL.

CDR3 in amino acids: CASSPGAETDEAFF. CDR3 in DNA: TGTGCCAGCTCACCGGGGGCCGAAACTGATGAAGCTTTCTTT. The chain has TRBV18 and TRBJ1-1; D is possibly TRBD1 (6 bases). From germline, CDR1 is KGHSH and CDR2 LQKENI. The CDR3 totals 14 residues. Deletions cut 3 bases from V and 7 bases from J, with 15 bases between. The entire variable domain, with the rest obtained from reference TRBV18 and TRBJ1-1, is as follows: NAGVMQNPRHLVRRRGQEARLRCSPMKGHSHVYWYRQLPEEGLKFMVYLQKENIIDESGMPKERFSAEFPKEGPSILRIQQVVRGDSAAYFCASSPGAETDEAFFGQGTRLTVV.

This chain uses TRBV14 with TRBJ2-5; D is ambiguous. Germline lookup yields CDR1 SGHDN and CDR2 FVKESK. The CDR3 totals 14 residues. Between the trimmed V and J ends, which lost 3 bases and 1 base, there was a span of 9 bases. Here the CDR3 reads CASSHSRIQETQYF. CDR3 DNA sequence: TGTGCCAGCAGCCACTCCAGAATCCAAGAGACCCAGTACTTC.

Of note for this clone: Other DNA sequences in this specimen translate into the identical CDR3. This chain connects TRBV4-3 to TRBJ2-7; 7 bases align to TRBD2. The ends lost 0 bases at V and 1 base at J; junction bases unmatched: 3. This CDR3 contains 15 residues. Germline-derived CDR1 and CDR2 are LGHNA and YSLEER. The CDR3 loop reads CASSQDSGGSYEQYF. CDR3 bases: TGCGCCAGCAGCCAAGATTCGGGAGGATCCTACGAGCAGTACTTC.

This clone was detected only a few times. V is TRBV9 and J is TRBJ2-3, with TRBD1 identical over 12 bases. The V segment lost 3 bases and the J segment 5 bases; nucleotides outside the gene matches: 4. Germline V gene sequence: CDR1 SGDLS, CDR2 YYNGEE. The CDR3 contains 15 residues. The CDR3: CASSGGQGALDTQYF. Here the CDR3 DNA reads TGTGCCAGCAGCGGGGGACAGGGGGCGCTAGATACGCAGTATTTT. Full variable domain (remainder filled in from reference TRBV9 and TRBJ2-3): DSGVTQTPKHLITATGQRVTLRCSPRSGDLSVYWYQQSLDQGLQFLIQYYNGEERAKGNILERFSAQQFPDLHSELNLSSLELGDSALYFCASSGGQGALDTQYFGPGTRLTVL.

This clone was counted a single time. The CDR3 DNA is TGTGCCAGCAGCCTTCGACAGGGGGCGCGGGAGACCCAGTACTTC. Translating it yields CASSLRQGARETQYF. The rearrangement links TRBV14 to TRBJ2-5; 10 bases map to TRBD1. Germline V gives CDR1 SGHDN, CDR2 FVKESK. The CDR3 covers 15 residues. The trim removed 4 bases at V and 5 bases at J, leaving 7 bases unmatched.

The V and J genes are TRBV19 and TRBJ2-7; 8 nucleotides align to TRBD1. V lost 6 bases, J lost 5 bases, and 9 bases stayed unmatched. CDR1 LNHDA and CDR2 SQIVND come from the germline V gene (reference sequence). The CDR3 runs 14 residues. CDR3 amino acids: CASSWAGGLDEQYF. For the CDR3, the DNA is TGTGCCAGTAGCTGGGCAGGGGGCCTCGACGAGCAGTACTTC.

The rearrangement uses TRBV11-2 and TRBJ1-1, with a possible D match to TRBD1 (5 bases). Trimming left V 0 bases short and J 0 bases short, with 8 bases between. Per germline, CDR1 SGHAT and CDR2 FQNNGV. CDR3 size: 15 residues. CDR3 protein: CASSLDPGMNTEAFF. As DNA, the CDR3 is TGTGCCAGCAGCTTAGATCCAGGGATGAACACTGAAGCTTTCTTT.

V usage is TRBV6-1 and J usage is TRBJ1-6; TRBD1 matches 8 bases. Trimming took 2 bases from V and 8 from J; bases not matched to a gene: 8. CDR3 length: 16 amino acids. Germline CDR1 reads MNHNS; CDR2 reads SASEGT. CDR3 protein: CASSERTGRYYSPLHF. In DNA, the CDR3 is TGTGCCAGCAGTGAAAGGACAGGGCGATATTATTCACCCCTCCACTTT.

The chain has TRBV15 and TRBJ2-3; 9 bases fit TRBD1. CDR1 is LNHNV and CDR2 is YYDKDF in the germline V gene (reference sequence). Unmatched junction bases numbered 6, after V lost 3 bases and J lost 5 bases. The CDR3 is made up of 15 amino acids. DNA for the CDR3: TGTGCCACCAGCAGGGGACAGGGAGCAGAAGATACGCAGTATTTT. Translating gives CATSRGQGAEDTQYF.

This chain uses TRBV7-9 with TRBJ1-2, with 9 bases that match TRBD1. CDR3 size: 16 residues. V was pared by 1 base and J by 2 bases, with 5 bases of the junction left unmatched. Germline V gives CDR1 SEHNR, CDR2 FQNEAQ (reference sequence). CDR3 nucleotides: TGTGCCAGCAGCTTAGGACAGGGGGGATTGAACTATGGCTACACCTTC. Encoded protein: CASSLGQGGLNYGYTF.

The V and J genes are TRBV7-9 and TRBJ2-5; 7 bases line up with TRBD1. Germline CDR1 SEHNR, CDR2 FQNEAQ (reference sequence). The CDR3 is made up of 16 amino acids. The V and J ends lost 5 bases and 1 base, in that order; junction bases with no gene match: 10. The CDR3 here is CASSPILPGGQETQYF. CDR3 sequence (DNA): TGTGCCAGCAGCCCGATTCTACCAGGGGGCCAAGAGACCCAGTACTTC.

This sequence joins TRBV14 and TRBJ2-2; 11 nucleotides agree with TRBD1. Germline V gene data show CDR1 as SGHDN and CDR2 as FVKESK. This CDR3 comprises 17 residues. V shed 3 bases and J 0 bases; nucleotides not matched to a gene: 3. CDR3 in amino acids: CASSHWDRGSNTGELFF. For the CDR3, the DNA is TGTGCCAGCAGCCATTGGGACAGGGGGTCGAACACCGGGGAGCTGTTTTTT.

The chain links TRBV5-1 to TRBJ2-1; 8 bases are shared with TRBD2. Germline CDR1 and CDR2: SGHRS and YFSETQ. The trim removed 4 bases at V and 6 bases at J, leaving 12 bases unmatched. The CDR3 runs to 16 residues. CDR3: CASSREAGGPLNEQFF. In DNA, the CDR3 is TGCGCCAGCAGCCGGGAGGCGGGGGGCCCTCTCAATGAGCAGTTCTTC.

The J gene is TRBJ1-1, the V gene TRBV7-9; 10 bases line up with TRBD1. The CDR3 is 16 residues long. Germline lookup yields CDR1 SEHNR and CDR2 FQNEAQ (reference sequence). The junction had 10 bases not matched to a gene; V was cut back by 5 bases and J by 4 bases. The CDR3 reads CASSPTGQGLGTEAFF. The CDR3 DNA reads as TGTGCCAGCAGCCCCACGGGACAGGGGTTGGGCACTGAAGCTTTCTTT.

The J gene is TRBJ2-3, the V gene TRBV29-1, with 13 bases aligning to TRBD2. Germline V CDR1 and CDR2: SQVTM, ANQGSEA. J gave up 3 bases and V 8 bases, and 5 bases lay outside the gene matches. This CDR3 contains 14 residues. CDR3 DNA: TGCAGCCTACTAGCGGGGGGGCTAACAGATACGCAGTATTTT. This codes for CSLLAGGLTDTQYF.

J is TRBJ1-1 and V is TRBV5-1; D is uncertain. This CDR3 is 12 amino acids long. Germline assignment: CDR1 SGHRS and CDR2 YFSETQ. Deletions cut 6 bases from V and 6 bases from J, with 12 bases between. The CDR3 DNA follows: TGCGCCAGCAAAGTCGGCAGGTCTGAAGCTTTCTTT. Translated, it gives CASKVGRSEAFF. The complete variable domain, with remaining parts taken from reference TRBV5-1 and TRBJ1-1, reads KAGVTQTPRYLIKTRGQQVTLSCSPISGHRSVSWYQQTPGQGLQFLFEYFSETQRNKGNFPGRFSGRQFSNSRSEMNVSTLELGDSALYLCASKVGRSEAFFGQGTRLTVV.